The 13 T cell receptor beta chains listed next were all sequenced from one sample in a study of blood T cell repertoires in COVID-19. Sequencing used immunoSEQ multiplex PCR; TCRdb keeps in-frame clones, though not all of them. The data contain some 170,000 clones, 87% of them singletons. Sequenced: peripheral blood. The receptors originated from a woman between 50 and 59 years old with acute or convalescent COVID-19.

This rearrangement joins TRBV9 to TRBJ2-7; D may be TRBD2 (5 bases). This CDR3 is 13 amino acids long. Between the trimmed V and J ends, which lost 0 bases and 4 bases, there was a span of 8 bases. The germline gives CDR1 SGDLS, CDR2 YYNGEE. The CDR3: CASSVADLYEQYF. CDR3 nucleotide sequence: TGTGCCAGCAGCGTAGCGGACTTATACGAGCAGTACTTC.

This clone has a single count. This chain connects TRBV6-1 to TRBJ1-5; no reliable D call. V lost 2 bases to trimming and J lost 3 bases, with 14 bases between them. The germline V gene encodes CDR1 MNHNS and CDR2 SASEGT. This CDR3 spans 16 amino acids. The CDR3 is CASSEWAPPDNQPQHF. CDR3 coding DNA: TGTGCCAGCAGTGAATGGGCGCCGCCCGACAATCAGCCCCAGCATTTT.

The gene calls are TRBV30 and TRBJ2-1, with D tentatively TRBD1 (8 bases). CDR1 and CDR2 from the germline V gene are GTSNPN and SVGIG (reference sequence). The CDR3 is 14 residues long. V lost 0 bases, J lost 9 bases, and 15 bases lay in between. The CDR3: CAWSVQGGAGEQFF. In nucleotides, the CDR3 is TGTGCCTGGAGTGTACAGGGGGGGGCTGGTGAGCAGTTCTTC.

The chain has TRBV3-1 (or the pseudogene TRBV3-2) and TRBJ1-5; possibly TRBD1 for D (5 bases). The length of the CDR3 is 15 residues. Germline lookup yields CDR1 LGHDT and CDR2 YNNKEL (reference sequence). The V gene lost 0 bases and the J gene lost 5 bases, with 11 bases spanning the gap. CDR3 loop: CASSQESMGHQPQHF. The CDR3 DNA is TGTGCCAGCAGCCAAGAATCGATGGGGCATCAGCCCCAGCATTTT.

The chain couples TRBV21-1 to TRBJ1-1. TRBV21-1 is an annotated pseudogene. The CDR3 runs to 17 residues. CDR3 DNA: TGTGCCAGCAGCAACCGGGGGGGTTTGACAGGTGTCACTGAAGCTTTCTTT. Residues: CASSNRGGLTGVTEAFF.

The CDR3 region is CASNPGLALNTEAFF. DNA for the CDR3: TGCGCCAGCAATCCGGGGTTAGCTTTGAACACTGAAGCTTTCTTT. The chain links TRBV4-3 to TRBJ1-1; D remains ambiguous. Looked up from germline, CDR1 is LGHNA and CDR2 is YSLEER. The CDR3 has 15 amino acids. The V end was cut by 7 bases, the J end by 0 bases, with 15 bases between.

The rearrangement uses TRBV12-3 or TRBV12-4 and TRBJ1-1, with 8 bases identical to TRBD1. This CDR3 has 13 residues. Trimming at V came to 6 bases and at J to 5 bases, leaving 5 bases not matched to a gene. The CDR3 region is CASSSQGGTEAFF. DNA for the CDR3: TGTGCCAGCAGCTCACAGGGGGGGACTGAAGCTTTCTTT.

V gene TRBV2 combines with J gene TRBJ2-1, with 9 bases identical to TRBD2. Losses at the gene ends were 6 bases for V and 7 bases for J; bases not matched to a gene: 7. Germline V CDR1 and CDR2: SNHLY, FYNNEI. The length of the CDR3 is 14 residues. The CDR3 DNA sequence: TGTGCCAGCAGGGGGACTAGCAGCGGGAATGAGCAGTTCTTC. Its protein is CASRGTSSGNEQFF.

On this clone itself: Other DNA sequences from this sample encode an identical CDR3 as well. The chain has TRBV11-2 and TRBJ2-3; 11 bases match TRBD2. CDR1 is SGHAT and CDR2 is FQNNGV in the germline V gene. The length of the CDR3 is 15 residues. V lost 3 bases to trimming and J lost 2 bases; unmatched junction nucleotides: 1. In DNA, the CDR3 is TGTGCCAGCAGCTTGGGACTAGCGGTCACAGATACGCAGTATTTT. Protein: CASSLGLAVTDTQYF.

J is TRBJ1-6 and V is TRBV11-1; 7 bases are shared with TRBD1. V lost 3 bases, J lost 7 bases, and 0 bases stayed unmatched. CDR3 length: 13 amino acids. Per the germline V gene, CDR1 is SGHAT and CDR2 is FQDESV (reference sequence). The DNA for the CDR3 is TGTGCCAGCAGCTTGACAGGGAATTCACCCCTCCACTTT. It specifies CASSLTGNSPLHF.

This chain joins TRBV2 and TRBJ1-5, with a weak D call TRBD1 (6 bases). Germline-derived CDR1 and CDR2 are SNHLY and FYNNEI. V was shortened by 5 bases and J by 5 bases, with 13 bases between the two germline ends. The CDR3 has 14 amino acids. CDR3 amino acids: CASSFDRTHQPQHF. The CDR3 DNA is TGTGCCAGCAGTTTCGACAGGACTCATCAGCCCCAGCATTTT.

This sequence joins TRBV6-6 and TRBJ1-1; no reliable D call. V lost 7 bases and J lost 0, with 9 bases in between. This CDR3 region has 13 residues. The germline V gene encodes CDR1 MNHNY and CDR2 SVGAGI (reference sequence). CDR3 coding DNA: TGTGCCAGCAACACAGATATGAACACTGAAGCTTTCTTT. This encodes CASNTDMNTEAFF.

The genes are TRBV27 and TRBJ1-2; D unclear. Germline V gives CDR1 MNHEY, CDR2 SMNVEV (reference sequence). This CDR3 region has 14 residues. V lost 4 bases and J lost 7, with 16 bases in between. CDR3 region: CASSSNALGSGYTF. The CDR3 region has the DNA TGTGCCAGCAGTTCTAACGCCCTTGGGAGTGGCTACACCTTC.